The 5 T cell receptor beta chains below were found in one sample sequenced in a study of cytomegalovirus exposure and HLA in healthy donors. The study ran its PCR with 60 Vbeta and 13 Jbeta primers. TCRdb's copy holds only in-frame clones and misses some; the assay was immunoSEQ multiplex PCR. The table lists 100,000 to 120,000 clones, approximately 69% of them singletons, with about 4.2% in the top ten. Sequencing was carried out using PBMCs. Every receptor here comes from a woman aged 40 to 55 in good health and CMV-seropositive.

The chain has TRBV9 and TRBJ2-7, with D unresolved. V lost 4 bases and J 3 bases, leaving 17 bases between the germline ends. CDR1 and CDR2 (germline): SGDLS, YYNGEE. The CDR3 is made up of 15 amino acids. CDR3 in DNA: TGTGCCAGCAGCCTTTCTACCGGGTTCAACTACGAGCAGTACTTC. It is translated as CASSLSTGFNYEQYF.

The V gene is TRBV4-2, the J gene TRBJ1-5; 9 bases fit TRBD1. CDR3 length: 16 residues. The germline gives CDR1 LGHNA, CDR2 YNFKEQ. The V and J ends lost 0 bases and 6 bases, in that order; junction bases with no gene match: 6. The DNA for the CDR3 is TGTGCCAGCAGCCAAGATCGACAGGGGGATGGTCAGCCCCAGCATTTT. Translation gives CASSQDRQGDGQPQHF.

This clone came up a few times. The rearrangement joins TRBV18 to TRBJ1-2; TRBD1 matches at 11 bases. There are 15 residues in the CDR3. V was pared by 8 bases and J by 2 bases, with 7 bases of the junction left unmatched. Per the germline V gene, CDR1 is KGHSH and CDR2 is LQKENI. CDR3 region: CASRTGGVENYGYTF. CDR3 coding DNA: TGTGCCAGCCGGACAGGGGGCGTTGAGAACTATGGCTACACCTTC.

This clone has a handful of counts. CDR3 in amino acids: CASSLFVLTLGQPQHF. The DNA for the CDR3 is TGTGCCAGCAGCTTATTCGTCCTGACTCTCGGTCAGCCCCAGCATTTT. The chain links TRBV7-8 to TRBJ1-5, with D unclear. This CDR3 comprises 16 residues. V was pared by 2 bases and J by 6 bases, with 17 bases between. Per the germline V gene, CDR1 is SGHVS and CDR2 is FQNEAQ.

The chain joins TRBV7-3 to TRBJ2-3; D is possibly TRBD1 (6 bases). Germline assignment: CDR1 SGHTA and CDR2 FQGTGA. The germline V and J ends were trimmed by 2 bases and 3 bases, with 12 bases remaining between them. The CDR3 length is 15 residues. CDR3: CASSLGGDGTDTQYF. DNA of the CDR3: TGTGCCAGCAGCTTAGGGGGCGACGGGACAGATACGCAGTATTTT. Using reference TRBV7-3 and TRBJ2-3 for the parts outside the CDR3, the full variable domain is GAGVSQTPSNKVTEKGKYVELRCDPISGHTALYWYRQSLGQGPEFLIYFQGTGAADDSGLPNDRFFAVRPEGSVSTLKIQRTERGDSAVYLCASSLGGDGTDTQYFGPGTRLTVL.